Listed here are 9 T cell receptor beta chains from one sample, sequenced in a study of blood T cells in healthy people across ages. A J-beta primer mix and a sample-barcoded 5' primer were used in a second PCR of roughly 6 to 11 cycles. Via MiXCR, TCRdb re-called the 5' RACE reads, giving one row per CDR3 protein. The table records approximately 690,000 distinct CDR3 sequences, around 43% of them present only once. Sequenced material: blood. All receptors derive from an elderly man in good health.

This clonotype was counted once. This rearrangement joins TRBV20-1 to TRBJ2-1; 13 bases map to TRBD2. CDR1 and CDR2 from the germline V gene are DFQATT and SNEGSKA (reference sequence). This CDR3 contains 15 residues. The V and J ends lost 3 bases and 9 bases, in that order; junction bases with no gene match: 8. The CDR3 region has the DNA TGCAGTGCTAGGACTCGACTAGCGGGAGGACGTGAGCAGTTCTTC. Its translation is CSARTRLAGGREQFF.

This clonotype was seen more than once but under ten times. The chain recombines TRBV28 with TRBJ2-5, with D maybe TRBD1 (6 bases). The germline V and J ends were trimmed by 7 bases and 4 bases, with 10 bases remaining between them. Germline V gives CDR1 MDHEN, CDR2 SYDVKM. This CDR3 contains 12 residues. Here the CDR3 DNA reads TGTGCCAGCATAACCAGGGGAGAGACCCAGTACTTC. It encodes CASITRGETQYF.

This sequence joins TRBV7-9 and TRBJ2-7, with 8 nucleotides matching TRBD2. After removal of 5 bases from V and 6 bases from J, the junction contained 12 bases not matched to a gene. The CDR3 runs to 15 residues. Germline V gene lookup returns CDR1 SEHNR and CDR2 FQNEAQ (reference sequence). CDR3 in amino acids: CASSLGSGSNGEQYF. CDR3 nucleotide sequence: TGTGCCAGCAGCCTTGGGAGCGGGAGCAATGGCGAGCAGTACTTC.

The CDR3 DNA follows: TGTGCCACCAGTGACTGGGACAGGGGGACCGATACGCAGTATTTT. Translated: CATSDWDRGTDTQYF. This rearrangement joins TRBV24-1 to TRBJ2-3; 11 nucleotides line up with TRBD1. Germline CDR1 and CDR2: KGHDR and SFDVKD. CDR3 length: 15 residues. Losses at the gene ends were 4 bases for V and 6 bases for J; bases not matched to a gene: 5.

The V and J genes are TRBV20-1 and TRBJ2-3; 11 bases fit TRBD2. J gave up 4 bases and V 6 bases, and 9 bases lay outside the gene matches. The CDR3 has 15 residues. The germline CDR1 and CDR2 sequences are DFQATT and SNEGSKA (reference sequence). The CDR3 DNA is TGCAGTGCGACCCTGACTAGCGGGAACGCAGATACGCAGTATTTT. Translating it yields CSATLTSGNADTQYF.

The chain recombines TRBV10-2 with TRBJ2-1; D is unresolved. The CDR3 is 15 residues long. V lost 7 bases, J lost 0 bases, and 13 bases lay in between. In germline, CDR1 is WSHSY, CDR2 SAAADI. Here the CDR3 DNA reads TGCGCCAGCATGTCGGCGGAAGGCTCCTACAATGAGCAGTTCTTC. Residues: CASMSAEGSYNEQFF.

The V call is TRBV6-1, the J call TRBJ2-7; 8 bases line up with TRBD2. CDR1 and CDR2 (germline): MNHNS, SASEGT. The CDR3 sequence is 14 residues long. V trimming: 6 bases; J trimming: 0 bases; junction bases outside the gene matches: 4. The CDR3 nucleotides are TGTGCCAGCAGACTAGCGGTAAGCTCCTACGAGCAGTACTTC. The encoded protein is CASRLAVSSYEQYF.

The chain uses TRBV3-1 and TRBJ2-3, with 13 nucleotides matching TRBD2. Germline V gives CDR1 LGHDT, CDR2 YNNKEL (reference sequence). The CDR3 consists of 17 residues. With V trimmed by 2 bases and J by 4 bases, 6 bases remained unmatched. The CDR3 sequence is CASSQRTSGSRADTQYF. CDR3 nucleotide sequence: TGTGCCAGCAGCCAAAGGACTAGCGGGAGTAGGGCAGATACGCAGTATTTT.

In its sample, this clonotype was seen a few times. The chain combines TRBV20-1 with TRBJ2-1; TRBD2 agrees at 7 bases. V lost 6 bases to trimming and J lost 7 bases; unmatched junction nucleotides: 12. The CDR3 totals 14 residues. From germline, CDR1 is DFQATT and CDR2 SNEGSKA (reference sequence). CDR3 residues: CSALQAGLRNEQFF. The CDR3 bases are TGCAGTGCGCTTCAAGCGGGGTTGCGGAATGAGCAGTTCTTC.